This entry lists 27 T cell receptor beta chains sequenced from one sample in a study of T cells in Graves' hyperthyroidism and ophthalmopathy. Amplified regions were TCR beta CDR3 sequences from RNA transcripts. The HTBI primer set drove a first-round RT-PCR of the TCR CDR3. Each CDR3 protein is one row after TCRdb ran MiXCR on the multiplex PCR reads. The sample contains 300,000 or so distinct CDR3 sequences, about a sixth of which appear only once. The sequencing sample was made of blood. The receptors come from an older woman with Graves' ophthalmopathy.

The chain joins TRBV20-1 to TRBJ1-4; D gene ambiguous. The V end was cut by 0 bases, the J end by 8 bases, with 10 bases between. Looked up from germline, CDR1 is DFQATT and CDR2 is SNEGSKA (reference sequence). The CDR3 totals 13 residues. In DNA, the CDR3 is TGCAGTGCTAGAGAGATGGTAGTCGAAAAACTGTTTTTT. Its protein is CSAREMVVEKLFF.

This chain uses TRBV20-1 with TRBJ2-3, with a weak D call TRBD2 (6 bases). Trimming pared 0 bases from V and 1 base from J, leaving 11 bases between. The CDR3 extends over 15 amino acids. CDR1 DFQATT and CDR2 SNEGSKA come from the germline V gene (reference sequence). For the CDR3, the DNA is TGCAGTGCTAGAGACTTGTCTAGCGGCACAGATACGCAGTATTTT. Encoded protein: CSARDLSSGTDTQYF.

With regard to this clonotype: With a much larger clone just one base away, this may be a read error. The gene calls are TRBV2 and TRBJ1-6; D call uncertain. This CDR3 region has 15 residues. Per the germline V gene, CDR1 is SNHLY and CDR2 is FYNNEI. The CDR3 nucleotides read TGTGCCAGCAGGCCAGACTACCTAGATAATCCACCCCTCCACTTT. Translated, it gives CASRPDYLDNPPLHF.

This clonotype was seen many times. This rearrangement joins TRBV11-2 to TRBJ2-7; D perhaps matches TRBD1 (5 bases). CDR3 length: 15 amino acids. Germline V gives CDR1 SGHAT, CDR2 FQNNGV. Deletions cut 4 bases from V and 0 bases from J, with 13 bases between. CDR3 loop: CASSSQGWASYEQYF. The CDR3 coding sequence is TGTGCCAGCAGCTCGCAGGGTTGGGCCTCCTACGAGCAGTACTTC.

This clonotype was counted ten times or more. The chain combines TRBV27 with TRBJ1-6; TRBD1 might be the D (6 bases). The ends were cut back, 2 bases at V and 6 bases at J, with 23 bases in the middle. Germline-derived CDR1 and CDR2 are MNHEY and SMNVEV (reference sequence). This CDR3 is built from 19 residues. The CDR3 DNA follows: TGTGCCAGCAGTTTAACAGAACCTCAACCCAGGGGCTTTAATTCACCCCTCCACTTT. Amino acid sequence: CASSLTEPQPRGFNSPLHF.

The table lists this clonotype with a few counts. The CDR3 protein is CASSLSAGTEAQYF. CDR3 coding DNA: TGTGCCAGCAGTTTATCTGCAGGGACGGAGGCCCAGTACTTC. This chain connects TRBV28 to TRBJ2-5; D is perhaps TRBD1 or TRBD2 (5 bases each). Per the germline V gene, CDR1 is MDHEN and CDR2 is SYDVKM. V was shortened by 1 base and J by 9 bases, with 15 bases between the two germline ends. The CDR3 extends over 14 amino acids.

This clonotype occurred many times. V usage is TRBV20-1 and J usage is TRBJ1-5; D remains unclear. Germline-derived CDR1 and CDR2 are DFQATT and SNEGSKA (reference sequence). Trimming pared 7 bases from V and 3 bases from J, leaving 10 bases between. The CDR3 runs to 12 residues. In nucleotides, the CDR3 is TGCAGTGTCGGCCGGATCAATCAGCCCCAGCATTTT. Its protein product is CSVGRINQPQHF.

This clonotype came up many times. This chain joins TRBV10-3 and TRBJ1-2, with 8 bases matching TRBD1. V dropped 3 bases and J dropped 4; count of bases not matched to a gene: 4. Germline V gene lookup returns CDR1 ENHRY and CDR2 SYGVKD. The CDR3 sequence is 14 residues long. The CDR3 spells CAISERQGSYGYTF. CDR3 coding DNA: TGTGCCATCAGTGAACGACAGGGGAGCTATGGCTACACCTTC.

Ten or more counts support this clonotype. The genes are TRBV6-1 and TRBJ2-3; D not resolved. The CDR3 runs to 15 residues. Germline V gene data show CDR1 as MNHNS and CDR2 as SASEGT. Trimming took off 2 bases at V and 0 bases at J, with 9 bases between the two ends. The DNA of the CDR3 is TGTGCCAGCAGTGAAAGGACGGCTAGCACAGATACGCAGTATTTT. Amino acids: CASSERTASTDTQYF.

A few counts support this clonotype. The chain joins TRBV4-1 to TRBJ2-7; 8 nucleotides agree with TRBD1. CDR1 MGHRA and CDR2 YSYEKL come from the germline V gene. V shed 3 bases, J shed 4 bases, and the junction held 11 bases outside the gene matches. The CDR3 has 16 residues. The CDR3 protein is CASSQRVTGAFYEQYF. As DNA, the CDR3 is TGCGCCAGCAGCCAGCGGGTGACAGGGGCTTTTTACGAGCAGTACTTC.

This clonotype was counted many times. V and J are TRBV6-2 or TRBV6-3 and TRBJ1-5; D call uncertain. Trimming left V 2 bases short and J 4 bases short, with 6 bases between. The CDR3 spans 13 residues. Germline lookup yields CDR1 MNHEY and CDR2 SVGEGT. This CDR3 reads CASSYGGNQPQHF. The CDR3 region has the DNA TGTGCCAGCAGTTACGGTGGAAATCAGCCCCAGCATTTT.

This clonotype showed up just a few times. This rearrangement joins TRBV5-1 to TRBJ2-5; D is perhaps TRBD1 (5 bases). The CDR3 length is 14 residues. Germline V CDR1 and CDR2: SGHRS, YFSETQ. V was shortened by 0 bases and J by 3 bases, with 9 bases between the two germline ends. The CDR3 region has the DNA TGCGCCAGCAGCTTGGCCCTAGGGGAAGAGACCCAGTACTTC. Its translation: CASSLALGEETQYF.

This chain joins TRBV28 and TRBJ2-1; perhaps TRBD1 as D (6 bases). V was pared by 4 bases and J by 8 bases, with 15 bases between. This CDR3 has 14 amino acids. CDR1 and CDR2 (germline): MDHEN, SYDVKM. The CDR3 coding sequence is TGTGCCAGCAGTTCGACCGGGACAATCGATGAGCAGTTCTTC. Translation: CASSSTGTIDEQFF.

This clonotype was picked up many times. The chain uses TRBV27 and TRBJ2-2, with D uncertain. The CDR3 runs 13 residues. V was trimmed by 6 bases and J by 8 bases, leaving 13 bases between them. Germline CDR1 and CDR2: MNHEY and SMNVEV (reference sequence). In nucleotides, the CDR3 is TGTGCCAGCAGCCAGGACCCGTTTGGGGAGCTGTTTTTT. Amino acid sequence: CASSQDPFGELFF.

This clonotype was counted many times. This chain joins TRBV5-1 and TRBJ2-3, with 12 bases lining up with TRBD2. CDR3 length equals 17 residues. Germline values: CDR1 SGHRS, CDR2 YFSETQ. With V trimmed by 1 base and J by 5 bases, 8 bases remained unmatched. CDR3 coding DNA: TGCGCCAGCAGCTTGCCCCTAGCGGGGGGGCCCGGAGATACGCAGTATTTT. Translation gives CASSLPLAGGPGDTQYF.

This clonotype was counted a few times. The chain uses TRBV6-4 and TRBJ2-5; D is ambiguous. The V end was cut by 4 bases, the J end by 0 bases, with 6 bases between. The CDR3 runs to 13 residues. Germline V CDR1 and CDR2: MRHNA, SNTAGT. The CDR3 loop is CASSANHQETQYF. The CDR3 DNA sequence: TGTGCCAGCAGTGCTAACCACCAAGAGACCCAGTACTTC.

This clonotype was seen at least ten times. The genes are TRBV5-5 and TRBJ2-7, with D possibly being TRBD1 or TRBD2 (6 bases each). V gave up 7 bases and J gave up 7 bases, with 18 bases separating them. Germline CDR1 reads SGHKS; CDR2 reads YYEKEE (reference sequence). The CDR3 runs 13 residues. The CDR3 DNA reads TGTGCCAGCTTCAAGGGGGGAGAACCTGAGCAGTACTTC. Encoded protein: CASFKGGEPEQYF.

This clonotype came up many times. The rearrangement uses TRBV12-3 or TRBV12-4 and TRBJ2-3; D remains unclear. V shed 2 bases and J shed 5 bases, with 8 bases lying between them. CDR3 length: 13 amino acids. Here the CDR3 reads CASSLRVLDTQYF. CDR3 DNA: TGTGCCAGCAGTTTAAGGGTCTTAGATACGCAGTATTTT.

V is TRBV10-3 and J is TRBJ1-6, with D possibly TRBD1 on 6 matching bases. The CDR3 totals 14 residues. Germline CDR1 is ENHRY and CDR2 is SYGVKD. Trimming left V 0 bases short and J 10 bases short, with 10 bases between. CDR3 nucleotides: TGTGCCATCAGTGAGTCCGGGGGGGGCTCACCCCTCCACTTT. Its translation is CAISESGGGSPLHF.

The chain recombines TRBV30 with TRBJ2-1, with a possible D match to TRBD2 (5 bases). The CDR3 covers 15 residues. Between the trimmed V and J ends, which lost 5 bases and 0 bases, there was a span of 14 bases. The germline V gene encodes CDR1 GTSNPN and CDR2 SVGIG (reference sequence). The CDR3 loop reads CAWEPLASSYNEQFF. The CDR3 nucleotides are TGTGCCTGGGAGCCCTTAGCGAGCTCCTACAATGAGCAGTTCTTC.

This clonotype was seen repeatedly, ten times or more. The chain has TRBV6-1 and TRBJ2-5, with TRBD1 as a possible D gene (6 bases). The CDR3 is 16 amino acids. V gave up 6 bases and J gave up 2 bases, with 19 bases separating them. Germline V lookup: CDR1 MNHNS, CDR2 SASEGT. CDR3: CASRLGAGPGQETQYF. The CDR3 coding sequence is TGTGCCAGCAGGTTGGGGGCAGGGCCAGGGCAAGAGACCCAGTACTTC.

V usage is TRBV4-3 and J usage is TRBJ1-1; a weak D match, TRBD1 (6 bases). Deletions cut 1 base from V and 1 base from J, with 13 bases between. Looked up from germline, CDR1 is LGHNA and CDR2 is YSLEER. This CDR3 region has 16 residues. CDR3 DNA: TGCGCCAGCAGCCAAGGAGGGGGGCGCGGGAACACTGAAGCTTTCTTT. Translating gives CASSQGGGRGNTEAFF.

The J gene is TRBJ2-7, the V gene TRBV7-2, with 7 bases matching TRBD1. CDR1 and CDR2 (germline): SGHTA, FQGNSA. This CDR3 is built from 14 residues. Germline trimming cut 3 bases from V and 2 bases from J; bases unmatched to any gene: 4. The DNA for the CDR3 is TGTGCCAGCAGCTTCGGACAGGTGGCCTACGAGCAGTACTTC. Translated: CASSFGQVAYEQYF.

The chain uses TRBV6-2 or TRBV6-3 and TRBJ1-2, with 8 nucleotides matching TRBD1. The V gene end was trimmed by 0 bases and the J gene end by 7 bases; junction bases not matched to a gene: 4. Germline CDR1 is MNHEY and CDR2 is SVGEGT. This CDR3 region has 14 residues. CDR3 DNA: TGTGCCAGCAGTTACTCGGGGACAGGTTCTGGCTACACCTTC. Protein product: CASSYSGTGSGYTF.

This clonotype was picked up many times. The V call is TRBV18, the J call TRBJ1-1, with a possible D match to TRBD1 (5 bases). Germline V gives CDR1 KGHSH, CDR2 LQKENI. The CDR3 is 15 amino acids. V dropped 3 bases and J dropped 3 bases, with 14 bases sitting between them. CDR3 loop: CASSPVRGADTEAFF. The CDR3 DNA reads TGTGCCAGCTCACCGGTTAGGGGAGCGGACACTGAAGCTTTCTTT.

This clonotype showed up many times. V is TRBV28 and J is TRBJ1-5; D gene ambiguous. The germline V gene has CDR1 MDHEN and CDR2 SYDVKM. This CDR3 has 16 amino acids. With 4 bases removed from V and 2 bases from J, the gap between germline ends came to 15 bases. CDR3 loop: CASSSPTPGGNQPQHF. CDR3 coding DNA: TGTGCCAGCAGTTCCCCGACCCCGGGCGGCAATCAGCCCCAGCATTTT.

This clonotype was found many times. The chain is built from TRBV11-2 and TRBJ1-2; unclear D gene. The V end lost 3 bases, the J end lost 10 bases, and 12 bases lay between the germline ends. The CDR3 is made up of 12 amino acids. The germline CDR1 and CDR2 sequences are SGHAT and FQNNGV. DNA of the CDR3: TGTGCCAGCAGCTTTGAGTCATTAGACTACACCTTC. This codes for CASSFESLDYTF.